The next 7 T cell receptor beta chains were all read from a single sample in a study of CD8 T cells in ankylosing spondylitis. TCRdb re-called the 5' RACE reads with MiXCR, one entry per CDR3 protein. The sample consists of about 360,000 distinct CDR3 sequences, approximately 20% of them appearing once. Source material: blood, either unsorted or a sorted T cell fraction (not recorded which). The receptor set was obtained from a male donor with ankylosing spondylitis or in good health (not recorded which).

The gene calls are TRBV6-1 and TRBJ2-6; D unclear. The CDR3 spans 14 residues. Germline CDR1 MNHNS, CDR2 SASEGT. The germline V and J ends were trimmed by 0 bases and 4 bases, with 4 bases remaining between them. The CDR3 region has the DNA TGTGCCAGCAGTGAAGCGTCCGGGGCCAACGTCCTGACTTTC. It encodes CASSEASGANVLTF.

The chain uses TRBV3-1 and TRBJ2-7; D is tentatively TRBD1 or TRBD2 (5 bases each). Germline-derived CDR1 and CDR2 are LGHDT and YNNKEL (reference sequence). The CDR3 covers 16 residues. Trimming cost V 0 bases and J 2 bases, with 14 bases left between them. The CDR3: CASSQDLGASTYEQYF. In nucleotides, the CDR3 is TGTGCCAGCAGCCAAGATCTCGGGGCTTCTACCTACGAGCAGTACTTC.

In DNA form, the CDR3 reads TGCGCCACCTCGGTTAGCAGCCTGAACACTGAAGCTTTCTTT. Its protein product is CATSVSSLNTEAFF. This sequence joins TRBV4-1 and TRBJ1-1; D is uncertain. V lost 10 bases, J lost 0 bases, and 15 bases lay in between. Germline-derived CDR1 and CDR2 are MGHRA and YSYEKL. The CDR3 has 14 residues.

This sequence joins TRBV7-2 and TRBJ2-7, with TRBD2 matching over 16 bases. Germline V gene sequence: CDR1 SGHTA, CDR2 FQGNSA. J lost 2 bases, V lost 4 bases, and 2 bases had no gene match. CDR3 length: 16 amino acids. The CDR3 nucleotides are TGTGCCAGCAGCTCCGGGACTAGCGGGGGGGCCTACGAGCAGTACTTC. Translation gives CASSSGTSGGAYEQYF.

The chain uses TRBV12-3 or TRBV12-4 and TRBJ2-3; 11 bases are shared with TRBD1. V trimming: 5 bases; J trimming: 6 bases; junction bases outside the gene matches: 7. This CDR3 is 15 amino acids long. DNA of the CDR3: TGTGCCAGCAGTCGGGACAGGGGGTCATCTGATACGCAGTATTTT. Protein: CASSRDRGSSDTQYF.

There are a few counts of this clonotype. V usage is TRBV29-1 and J usage is TRBJ2-2; D not resolved. This CDR3 is built from 12 residues. Between the trimmed V and J ends, which lost 4 bases and 4 bases, there was a span of 7 bases. The germline CDR1 and CDR2 sequences are SQVTM and ANQGSEA. The CDR3 spells CSVVGVTGELFF. The CDR3 DNA reads TGCAGCGTTGTTGGGGTCACCGGGGAGCTGTTTTTT.

J is TRBJ2-3 and V is TRBV12-3 or TRBV12-4; D is unresolved. Deletions cut 3 bases from V and 0 bases from J, with 13 bases between. CDR3 length: 16 residues. The CDR3 reads CASSFLRSESTDTQYF. The CDR3 region has the DNA TGTGCCAGCAGTTTCCTCAGATCGGAGAGCACAGATACGCAGTATTTT.